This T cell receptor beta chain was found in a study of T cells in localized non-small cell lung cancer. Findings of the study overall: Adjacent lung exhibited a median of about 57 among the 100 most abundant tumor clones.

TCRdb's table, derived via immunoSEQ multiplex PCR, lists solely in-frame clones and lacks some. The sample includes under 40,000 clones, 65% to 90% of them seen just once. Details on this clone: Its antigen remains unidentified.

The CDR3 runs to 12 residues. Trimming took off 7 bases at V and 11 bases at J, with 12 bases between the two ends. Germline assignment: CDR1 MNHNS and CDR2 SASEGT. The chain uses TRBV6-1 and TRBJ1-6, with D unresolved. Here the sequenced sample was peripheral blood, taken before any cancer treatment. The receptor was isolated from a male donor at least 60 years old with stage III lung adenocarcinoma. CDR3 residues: CASTRDGTPLHF. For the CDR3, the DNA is TGTGCCAGCACCCGAGACGGAACACCCCTCCACTTT.